Given below is one T cell receptor (beta chain) in context. The antigen it recognizes is unknown. Per-nucleotide qualities are absent, and no much larger clonotype sits a single base away. Sequenced on an Illumina NovaSeq 6000. TCR cDNA was synthesized by 5'RACE template switching, through which a universal primer site and unique molecular identifiers were introduced. Priming of cDNA synthesis was performed from both the TCR alpha and TCR beta constant segments. Two PCR steps were used to amplify libraries, with sample barcodes and sequencing adapters being added in the second step. Sequencing of libraries was done on Illumina HiSeq 2500 (2x100 bp) or NovaSeq (2x150 bp). The study's processing was this. Reads were demultiplexed and collapsed into UMI consensus sequences with MIGEC, and V(D)J alignment was performed with MiXCR. Clonotypes responding to the vaccine were identified with edgeR on replicate PBMC samples, with the criteria of FDR below 0.01 and a log2 fold change above 5 up to day 15. Bulk clonotypes were assigned CD4 or CD8 identity according to which sequenced CD4 or CD8 repertoire held them at higher abundance. TCRdb itself trimmed the public reads at Q25 with fastp, ran MiXCR and retained productive beta chains. Under each unique CDR3 protein, matching rows form one entry showing the most common genes and DNA. The V and J calls were determined by TCRdb, not by the authors. The sample records around 320,000 distinct CDR3 sequences, approximately 4.3% of which are singletons. The top ten clonotypes cover approximately 19% of the sample.

The sample originates from a study of T cells after yellow fever vaccination (dated by TCRdb to the late 2010s). Regarding the complete study: The SMART-Seq v4 Ultra Low Input RNA kit was used to prepare libraries from fractions with low cell numbers. The cohort comprised two healthy male donors, one aged 18 to 30 and one aged 30 to 40 years. To follow T-cell clones before and after both primary and booster YFV17D yellow fever vaccination, bulk TCR alpha and beta repertoires underwent longitudinal sequencing. Bulk PBMC replicates and cell subsets were isolated from blood drawn at multiple timepoints before and after both primary and secondary immunization.

Here is what the overall study found, with its caveats: Compared with the primary T-cell response, the secondary T-cell response was faster but weaker, reaching its peak on day 5 rather than on day 15. A small fraction of clonotypes appeared in both the CD4 and CD8 compartments, likely as a result of convergent recombination. Computational filtering was needed because FACS-sorted repertoires could contain abundant contaminating clonotypes from the bulk population. Because only a couple of donors were included in the study, the extent to which the findings can be generalized is limited. Most clones expanded after primary vaccination (approximately 95% of CD4 and roughly 90% of CD8) were re-detected after the booster, suggesting that broad memory maintenance occurred.

This specimen's treatment or condition label, per the study, means: live attenuated yellow fever vaccine strain. Two biological replicates of bulk PBMCs were collected at each blood-draw timepoint. A standard Ficoll-Paque protocol was used to isolate PBMCs from peripheral blood. TriZol was used to extract RNA from bulk PBMCs, from CD4 and CD8 fractions, and from dextramer-positive and dextramer-negative fractions. Germline trimming amounts to 3 bases on V and 2 bases on J, with 10 as the count of junction bases outside the gene matches. From the cysteine through the phenylalanine, the CDR3 covers 16 amino acids. The retained sequence is limited to the CDR3, 48 bases, with the frame set at the first base. From the germline V gene, CDR1 is KGHSH and CDR2 is LQKENI.

The rearranged segments are TRBV18 and TRBJ2-7; 7 central bases correspond to TRBD1. The origin of this receptor is a man aged 18 to 30 who received the YFV17D yellow fever vaccine. The specimen was PBMCs, collected 15 days after the yellow fever booster vaccination. The CDR3 loop reads CASSPPGVGGPYEQYF. The nucleotides read TGTGCCAGCTCACCCCCTGGGGTAGGGGGCCCCTACGAGCAGTACTTC.